This TCR beta chain was obtained from a study of shared clonotypes between healthy human individuals. Per the germline V gene, CDR1 is SGHRS and CDR2 is YFSETQ. The CDR3 length is 14 residues. Deletions cut 2 bases from V and 8 bases from J, with 14 bases between. It was CD45RO-negative cells, positively selected for CCR7, that made up naive CD8 cells, with terminally differentiated effector memory CD45RA+ cells excluded. TCRdb's table, derived via immunoSEQ multiplex PCR, lists solely in-frame clones and lacks some. This table has roughly 650,000 clones, around 96% appearing once. This TCR came from a young woman in good health. The rearrangement joins TRBV5-1 to TRBJ2-1; D is perhaps TRBD2 (7 bases). Sequencing was performed on naive CD8+ T cells sorted from blood. CDR3 loop: CASSFLGGRDEQFF. CDR3 sequence (DNA): TGCGCCAGCAGCTTCCTCGGGGGGCGGGATGAGCAGTTCTTC.